This T cell receptor (beta chain) was documented in a study of beta chain features in type 1 diabetes (dated by TCRdb to 2016 to 2018). For context, the study as a whole: No differences in mean age, gender distribution, total cell number or subset yield were found between patients and healthy donors. The study compared TCRB repertoires of sorted circulating CD4+ T cell subsets between recently diagnosed type 1 diabetes patients and matched healthy donors. Whereas all 30 or so donors provided naive and central memory subsets, regulatory and stem cell-like memory subsets were isolated from just 8 patients and roughly eight healthy donors. Across all samples, roughly 110,000,000 sorted cells were examined, and cell number per subset correlated strongly with RNA yield.

A few counts support this clone. Its antigen is currently not known. No clone much larger than this one lies a single base away; base qualities are absent. Each donor gave one peripheral blood draw, around 0.12 L on average, collected into heparinised tubes. A BD FACSAria II and a panel including CD45RO, CCR7, CD25, CD127, CD95 and CD27 were used to sort naive, central memory, regulatory and stem cell-like memory CD4+ T cells. Purity was above 95% for every sorted population. PBMCs were isolated right away by Lymphoprep density gradient centrifugation and were stained directly, without culture. So that batch effects would be minimized, each experiment stained and sorted samples in pairs, pairing one healthy donor with one patient. The entire amount of isolated RNA was reverse transcribed using the High Capacity cDNA Reverse Transcription Kit, so the sequenced TCRB transcripts were expressed ones. Deep immunoSEQ sequencing was applied to naive, central memory and regulatory T cell samples, giving an average of about 3.8 million total reads per sample. Sorted cells were lysed in RLT buffer and RNA was extracted with DNase-treated RNeasy Micro or Mini kits, depending on cell number. To prevent cross-contamination, every cell subset was processed on its own, while patient and healthy donor samples were processed together. TCRB sequences were amplified from cDNA with the immunoSEQ multiplex PCR, producing 87-bp fragments spanning the CDR3 region. Amplicons were sequenced on the Illumina HiSeq platform. As for how the authors treated the data: Synthetic template baselines were used to correct PCR bias computationally, reads within Hamming distance 2 were collapsed together, and singletons that could not be merged were discarded. Reads were aligned against IMGT so that V, D and J genes, CDR3 length and insertions or deletions at six rearrangement sites could be assigned. Within each subset, clonotype counts were normalized to sorted cell number, after which true diversity and Gini coefficients were computed with the tcR R package. The overlap coefficient, calculated on TCRB nucleotide sequences, was used to measure repertoire sharing. Out-of-frame TCRB sequences from naive cells were analyzed as a proxy for the pre-selection repertoire. Not all clones reach the TCRdb copy of this immuneACCESS table, which keeps in-frame sequences only. Checked studies attribute under half of the gap to unresolved V genes and leave the rest unexplained. Clonal size and the V and J genes are those of that table, whereas D and trimming came from the DNA. The sample data list just over 450,000 clones, and roughly 30% of these were observed just once. About 0.065% of the sample is in the top ten clones.

Trimming takes 4 bases off V and 4 bases off J; junction bases not matched to a gene: 8. CDR1 SQVTM and CDR2 ANQGSEA were looked up in the germline V gene. CDR3 length: 14 amino acids, cysteine to phenylalanine. Just CDR3 DNA is preserved here, 42 bases in frame from base 1. What the study reported, not specific to this receptor: Sequencing cDNA rather than genomic DNA could over-represent highly expressing activated cells, although activation and CD3 levels did not differ between groups. Shorter templates might have been favored by PCR, but patient and control samples were amplified and corrected together, so both groups would have been affected equally by any skew. Naive, central memory and regulatory TCRB repertoires appeared more similar among patients than among healthy donors. HLA sub-analyses involved small numbers of individuals, so any influence of HLA type on TCRB rearrangement remained unresolved. Type 1 diabetes patients showed a moderate but significant shortening of TCRB CDR3 length in all four CD4+ subsets. At VDJ recombination sites, type 1 diabetes patients had fewer insertions and more deleted nucleotides, which implies abnormalities in thymic rearrangement.

The TCR was taken from a man in his late teens or twenties in good health. Sequenced sample: naive CD4+ T cells from blood. This sample's cell subset or site label indicates: true naive CD4+ T cells. This sequence uses TRBV29-1 and TRBJ2-7, with 9 bases aligning to TRBD1. The DNA is TGCAGCGTTGGGTCTACAGGGGGCCTGTACGAGCAGTACTTC. Translated, this is CSVGSTGGLYEQYF.